This T cell receptor (beta chain) was sequenced in a study of OX40 agonist ivuxolimab in advanced cancers. Trimming shortened V by 1 base and J by 0 bases, and 10 bases separated the two germline ends. CDR1 is LNHDA and CDR2 is SQIVND in the germline V gene (reference sequence). The CDR3 is made up of 16 amino acids. Clones were read by immunoSEQ multiplex PCR, and TCRdb kept only the in-frame ones, dropping some. The table includes fewer than 25,000 clones, just over 85% detected once. The chain uses TRBV19 and TRBJ2-1, with unresolved D. Sequenced here: CD4+ or CD8+ T cells sorted from blood, sampled in a trial of the OX40 agonist ivuxolimab. The receptor comes from an adult with an advanced solid tumor such as melanoma, head and neck, liver or kidney cancer. For the CDR3, the DNA is TGTGCCAGTAGTATAGGGGATCCGAGCTCCTACAATGAGCAGTTCTTC. This sequence encodes CASSIGDPSSYNEQFF.